The entry below describes one T cell receptor (beta chain). Clones were sequenced by immunoSEQ multiplex PCR, and TCRdb holds only the in-frame ones, with some missing. The data show approximately 330,000 clones, with 90% seen just once and roughly 1% held by the top ten. The CDR3 has 13 residues. Deletions cut 0 bases from V and 7 bases from J, with 10 bases between. The germline CDR1 and CDR2 sequences are SGHDT and YYEEEE. The data were taken from a study of blood T cell repertoires in COVID-19. For the study at large: Whether acute or convalescent, the COVID-19 samples came from the United States, Italy and Spain.

The V gene is TRBV5-6, the J gene TRBJ1-2; D gene uncertain. The receptor comes from a woman aged 40 to 55 with COVID-19, enrolled during active disease. The specimen sequenced was peripheral blood. The CDR3 protein is CASSLDPGFGYTF. The CDR3 DNA reads TGTGCCAGCAGCTTGGATCCCGGGTTTGGCTACACCTTC.